This record covers a single T cell receptor beta chain. Germline V gene data show CDR1 as SEHNR and CDR2 as FQNEAQ (reference sequence). With V trimmed by 4 bases and J by 7 bases, 9 bases remained unmatched. CDR3 size: 15 residues. The sample belongs to a study of blood T cell repertoires in COVID-19. Study processing details: Amplified reference gene primers provided the basis for estimating nucleated cell counts. Clones were sequenced by immunoSEQ multiplex PCR, and TCRdb holds only the in-frame ones, with some missing. V and J calls and clone size follow that table, whereas D and trimming were derived from the DNA. The table includes 300,000 to 400,000 clones, 75% to 90% detected once. Recovered status applied to Cohort 3 donors who had two consecutive negative PCRs. It also applied to those with clearance or with symptom resolution.

The sample comprised PBMCs or T cells enriched from blood (not recorded which). The receptor's source is a man between 18 and 29 years old who had recovered from COVID-19. The chain has TRBV7-9 and TRBJ2-1; 8 nucleotides agree with TRBD2. CDR3 nucleotides: TGTGCCAGCAGCTCTGGACTAGCTAATTTAAATGAGCAGTTCTTC. This gives the protein CASSSGLANLNEQFF. Full variable domain (rest looked up from reference TRBV7-9 and TRBJ2-1): DTGVSQNPRHKITKRGQNVTFRCDPISEHNRLYWYRQTLGQGPEFLTYFQNEAQLEKSRLLSDRFSAERPKGSFSTLEIQRTEQGDSAMYLCASSSGLANLNEQFFGPGTRLTVL.